What follows are 27 T cell receptor beta chains derived from one specimen sequenced in a study of T cell responses to AZD1222 COVID-19 vaccine. Assay: immunoSEQ multiplex PCR; the TCRdb copy retains only in-frame clones and omits some. The data contain 140,000 or so clones, roughly 86% of them singletons. The sequencing used peripheral blood, collected 28 days after the second AZD1222 dose. Receptors originate from an adult who received the AZD1222 COVID-19 vaccine.

This clone appeared once. The chain uses TRBV7-6 and TRBJ2-3; D call uncertain. The CDR3 runs to 17 residues. V was shortened by 1 base and J by 4 bases, with 18 bases between the two germline ends. CDR1 is SGHVS and CDR2 is FNYEAQ in the germline V gene. CDR3 in amino acids: CASSLGGSTALSDTQYF. CDR3 sequence (DNA): TGTGCCAGCAGCTTAGGGGGTAGTACGGCACTATCAGATACGCAGTATTTT.

This chain joins TRBV3-1 (or the pseudogene TRBV3-2) and TRBJ1-1; weak D call: TRBD1 (5 bases). Germline values: CDR1 LGHDT, CDR2 YNNKEL (reference sequence). This CDR3 is 13 amino acids long. Trimming cost V 1 base and J 6 bases, with 9 bases left between them. The DNA of the CDR3 is TGTGCCAGCAGCCAAGGTACCAGGGCTGAAGCTTTCTTT. Encoded protein: CASSQGTRAEAFF.

The chain recombines TRBV6-5 with TRBJ1-6; 9 nucleotides agree with TRBD1. J was trimmed by 9 bases and V by 9 bases; bases with no gene match: 9. CDR1 and CDR2 (germline): MNHEY, SVGAGI. CDR3 length: 14 amino acids. The CDR3 coding sequence is TGTGCCAGTAAGGGACAGGGAATGGGTTCACCCCTCCACTTT. Translating gives CASKGQGMGSPLHF.

The chain employs TRBV5-1 and TRBJ2-1; TRBD1 agrees at 10 bases. The CDR3 is 18 residues long. V was pared by 4 bases and J by 5 bases, with 15 bases of the junction left unmatched. The germline V gene has CDR1 SGHRS and CDR2 YFSETQ. Here the CDR3 reads CASSKTGGWVLQNNEQFF. The DNA for the CDR3 is TGCGCCAGCAGCAAGACAGGGGGCTGGGTCCTACAAAACAATGAGCAGTTCTTC.

Points on this clone: An end of the junction differs from the germline gene, which may be a read error. V is TRBV7-6 and J is TRBJ2-3, with D perhaps given as TRBD1 or TRBD2 (5 bases each). The CDR3 length is 14 residues. Germline assignment: CDR1 SGHVS and CDR2 FNYEAQ. The CDR3 is CASSRGRGTDTQYF. CDR3 in DNA: TGTGCCAGCTCTAGGGGACGGGGCACGGATACGCAGTATTTT.

The V gene is TRBV6-1, the J gene TRBJ2-1; 14 bases align to TRBD2. This CDR3 has 18 residues. The V segment lost 2 bases and the J segment 0 bases; nucleotides outside the gene matches: 3. Germline V gene sequence: CDR1 MNHNS, CDR2 SASEGT. CDR3 protein: CASSEWGLAGASYNEQFF. CDR3 DNA: TGTGCCAGCAGTGAATGGGGACTAGCGGGGGCCTCCTACAATGAGCAGTTCTTC.

The rearrangement uses TRBV11-2 and TRBJ1-1; D may be TRBD1 (5 bases). CDR3 length equals 14 residues. With 1 base removed from V and 7 bases from J, the gap between germline ends came to 13 bases. The germline CDR1 and CDR2 sequences are SGHAT and FQNNGV. The CDR3 region is CASSLGHRSGEAFF. The CDR3 bases are TGTGCCAGCAGCTTAGGACACAGGTCCGGTGAAGCTTTCTTT.

The chain joins TRBV3-1 (or the pseudogene TRBV3-2) to TRBJ1-2, with a weak D call TRBD1 (6 bases). With 1 base removed from V and 6 bases from J, the gap between germline ends came to 12 bases. The CDR3 length is 14 residues. Germline loops: CDR1 LGHDT, CDR2 YNNKEL (reference sequence). The CDR3 DNA reads TGTGCCAGCAGCCAAGTGGCGACAGGTGATGGCTACACCTTC. Translated: CASSQVATGDGYTF.

CDR3 sequence: CASSPRGQDGYTF. DNA of the CDR3: TGTGCCAGCTCCCCCCGAGGGCAGGATGGCTACACCTTC. This rearrangement joins TRBV18 to TRBJ1-2; no firm D call. The CDR3 runs 13 residues. The germline V and J ends were trimmed by 6 bases and 6 bases, with 14 bases remaining between them. Germline lookup yields CDR1 KGHSH and CDR2 LQKENI.

The chain uses TRBV11-3 and TRBJ2-2; D unclear. Germline CDR1 reads SGHNT; CDR2 reads YENEEA. The CDR3 runs 13 residues. Trimming stripped 2 bases from V and 8 bases from J, with 9 bases between. CDR3 in amino acids: CASSLTVAGELFF. The CDR3 nucleotides are TGTGCCAGCAGCTTAACGGTGGCAGGGGAGCTGTTTTTT.

The sample holds a few counts of this clone. The rearrangement uses TRBV18 and TRBJ1-1; D gene unclear. Germline CDR1 is KGHSH and CDR2 is LQKENI. The CDR3 is made up of 13 amino acids. V gave up 3 bases and J gave up 8 bases, with 13 bases separating them. The CDR3 DNA reads as TGTGCCAGCTCACCGGGTGTGCAAGGGGAAGCTTTCTTT. It translates to CASSPGVQGEAFF.

V gene TRBV4-1 combines with J gene TRBJ1-2; tentatively, D is TRBD1 (5 bases). From germline, CDR1 is MGHRA and CDR2 YSYEKL. Trimming left V 4 bases short and J 13 bases short, with 13 bases between. This CDR3 has 11 residues. DNA of the CDR3: TGCGCCAGCAGCCTTTGGGACCGGGTCACCTTC. It yields the protein CASSLWDRVTF.

The V call is TRBV7-2, the J call TRBJ1-2; tentative D call: TRBD1 (5 bases). The CDR3 runs to 17 residues. Germline lookup yields CDR1 SGHTA and CDR2 FQGNSA. The V and J ends lost 1 base and 1 base respectively, with 16 bases between them. In DNA, the CDR3 is TGTGCCAGCAGCTTAGGGTCAGGGTCCCTCCTTAACTATGGCTACACCTTC. This translates into CASSLGSGSLLNYGYTF.

V and J are TRBV5-4 and TRBJ1-4; D not resolved. The ends were cut back, 9 bases at V and 8 bases at J, with 32 bases in the middle. Germline CDR1 reads SGHNT; CDR2 reads YYREEE (reference sequence). This CDR3 contains 18 residues. CDR3 coding DNA: TGTGCCACCGATGAAAGGGCGGCTGCTCCCTTTTGGGAAGAAAAACTGTTTTTT. It yields the protein CATDERAAAPFWEEKLFF. Full variable domain (rest looked up from reference TRBV5-4 and TRBJ1-4): ETGVTQSPTHLIKTRGQQVTLRCSSQSGHNTVSWYQQALGQGPQFIFQYYREEENGRGNFPPRFSGLQFPNYSSELNVNALELDDSALYLCATDERAAAPFWEEKLFFGSGTQLSVL.

This clone was observed a single time. This rearrangement joins TRBV11-3 to TRBJ2-6; tentative D call: TRBD1 (6 bases). The germline CDR1 and CDR2 sequences are SGHNT and YENEEA. Trimming removed 5 bases at V and 1 base at J, with 12 bases between. The CDR3 is 16 amino acids. The CDR3 loop is CASSPNRASGANVLTF. In DNA, the CDR3 is TGTGCCAGCAGCCCCAACAGGGCTTCTGGGGCCAACGTCCTGACTTTC.

The rearrangement uses TRBV28 and TRBJ1-4; possible D gene TRBD1, 5 bases. Germline V gives CDR1 MDHEN, CDR2 SYDVKM. There are 18 residues in the CDR3. V lost 6 bases and J 3 bases, leaving 23 bases between the germline ends. CDR3 amino acids: CASSPGGGWNRANEKLFF. DNA of the CDR3: TGTGCCAGCAGCCCCGGGGGAGGATGGAACCGTGCTAATGAAAAACTGTTTTTT.

This sequence joins TRBV27 and TRBJ2-2; 10 nucleotides align to TRBD1. The CDR3 extends over 16 amino acids. The V and J ends lost 5 bases and 7 bases, in that order; junction bases with no gene match: 10. CDR1 and CDR2 (germline): MNHEY, SMNVEV (reference sequence). The CDR3 protein is CASSPPGQGFIGELFF. CDR3 nucleotides: TGTGCCAGCAGTCCGCCGGGACAGGGGTTTATCGGGGAGCTGTTTTTT.

This rearrangement joins TRBV30 to TRBJ2-3; D not certain. The CDR3 consists of 15 residues. The V gene lost 0 bases and the J gene lost 0 bases, with 10 bases spanning the gap. Germline loops: CDR1 GTSNPN, CDR2 SVGIG (reference sequence). CDR3 amino acids: CAWSVSGRSTDTQYF. For the CDR3, the DNA is TGTGCCTGGAGTGTAAGTGGCCGTAGCACAGATACGCAGTATTTT.

The rearrangement uses TRBV7-9 and TRBJ2-3; 11 bases match TRBD2. There are 16 residues in the CDR3. V gave up 0 bases and J gave up 3 bases; unmatched junction bases: 2. In germline, CDR1 is SEHNR, CDR2 FQNEAQ (reference sequence). The chain's CDR3 is CASSLAVAGGTDTQYF. As DNA, the CDR3 is TGTGCCAGCAGCTTAGCAGTAGCGGGAGGGACAGATACGCAGTATTTT.

The V call is TRBV21-1, the J call TRBJ2-7; whether TRBD2, the table's D call, matches the DNA was not checked. TRBV21-1 is listed as a pseudogene. The CDR3 sequence is 15 residues long. CDR3 sequence: CASSNAGGSSYEQYF. The DNA for the CDR3 is TGTGCCAGCAGCAACGCGGGGGGAAGCTCCTACGAGCAGTACTTC.

V is TRBV7-9 and J is TRBJ1-3; TRBD1 agrees at 9 bases. The length of the CDR3 is 13 residues. The junction had 0 bases not matched to a gene; V was cut back by 5 bases and J by 4 bases. From germline, CDR1 is SEHNR and CDR2 FQNEAQ (reference sequence). CDR3 amino acids: CASSGQGGNTIYF. The CDR3 bases are TGTGCCAGCAGCGGACAGGGGGGAAACACCATATATTTT.

This sequence joins TRBV28 and TRBJ1-6; D call uncertain. The ends were cut back, 7 bases at V and 6 bases at J, with 7 bases in the middle. The CDR3 is 12 amino acids. The V gene's germline CDR1 is MDHEN and CDR2 SYDVKM. Here the CDR3 DNA reads TGTGCCAGCAACACATTTAATTCACCCCTCCACTTT. It yields the protein CASNTFNSPLHF.

V and J are TRBV28 and TRBJ1-1; D remains ambiguous. Germline CDR1 and CDR2: MDHEN and SYDVKM. The CDR3 consists of 15 residues. Between the trimmed V and J ends, which lost 1 base and 5 bases, there was a span of 14 bases. CDR3 in DNA: TGTGCCAGCAGTTTATCCCCCGTGGGGAGGACTGAAGCTTTCTTT. Translation gives CASSLSPVGRTEAFF.

The CDR3 DNA reads TGTGCCAGCAGTGACCTTGGGGGATTTGTTTCACCCCTCCACTTT. It yields the protein CASSDLGGFVSPLHF. The chain has TRBV6-4 and TRBJ1-6, with a weak D call TRBD1 (5 bases). The germline V gene encodes CDR1 MRHNA and CDR2 SNTAGT. Trimming pared 2 bases from V and 9 bases from J, leaving 14 bases between. The CDR3 is made up of 15 amino acids.

The chain employs TRBV28 and TRBJ2-7, with D possibly being TRBD1 (5 bases). From germline, CDR1 is MDHEN and CDR2 SYDVKM. The CDR3 is 13 residues long. Trimming took off 3 bases at V and 5 bases at J, with 11 bases between the two ends. The CDR3 spells CASSFRAPNEQYF. DNA of the CDR3: TGTGCCAGCAGTTTCAGGGCCCCCAACGAGCAGTACTTC.

CDR3 in DNA: TGTGCCAGCAGCCAATGGTCGGGGGCTCAGAATGAGCAGTTCTTC. The encoded protein is CASSQWSGAQNEQFF. The V gene is TRBV7-7, the J gene TRBJ2-1; D may correspond to TRBD1 or TRBD2 (6 bases each). From germline, CDR1 is SSHAT and CDR2 FNYEAQ (reference sequence). The CDR3 runs to 15 residues. The V gene lost 5 bases and the J gene lost 7 bases, with 18 bases spanning the gap.

The V gene is TRBV10-1, the J gene TRBJ2-1; 9 nucleotides match TRBD2. With 5 bases clipped from V and 0 bases from J, the junction kept 2 bases outside the gene matches. This CDR3 is built from 15 residues. The germline V gene has CDR1 WNHNN and CDR2 SYGVQD (reference sequence). The CDR3 region is CASSFSGGSYNEQFF. The DNA of the CDR3 is TGCGCCAGCAGTTTTAGCGGGGGCTCCTACAATGAGCAGTTCTTC.